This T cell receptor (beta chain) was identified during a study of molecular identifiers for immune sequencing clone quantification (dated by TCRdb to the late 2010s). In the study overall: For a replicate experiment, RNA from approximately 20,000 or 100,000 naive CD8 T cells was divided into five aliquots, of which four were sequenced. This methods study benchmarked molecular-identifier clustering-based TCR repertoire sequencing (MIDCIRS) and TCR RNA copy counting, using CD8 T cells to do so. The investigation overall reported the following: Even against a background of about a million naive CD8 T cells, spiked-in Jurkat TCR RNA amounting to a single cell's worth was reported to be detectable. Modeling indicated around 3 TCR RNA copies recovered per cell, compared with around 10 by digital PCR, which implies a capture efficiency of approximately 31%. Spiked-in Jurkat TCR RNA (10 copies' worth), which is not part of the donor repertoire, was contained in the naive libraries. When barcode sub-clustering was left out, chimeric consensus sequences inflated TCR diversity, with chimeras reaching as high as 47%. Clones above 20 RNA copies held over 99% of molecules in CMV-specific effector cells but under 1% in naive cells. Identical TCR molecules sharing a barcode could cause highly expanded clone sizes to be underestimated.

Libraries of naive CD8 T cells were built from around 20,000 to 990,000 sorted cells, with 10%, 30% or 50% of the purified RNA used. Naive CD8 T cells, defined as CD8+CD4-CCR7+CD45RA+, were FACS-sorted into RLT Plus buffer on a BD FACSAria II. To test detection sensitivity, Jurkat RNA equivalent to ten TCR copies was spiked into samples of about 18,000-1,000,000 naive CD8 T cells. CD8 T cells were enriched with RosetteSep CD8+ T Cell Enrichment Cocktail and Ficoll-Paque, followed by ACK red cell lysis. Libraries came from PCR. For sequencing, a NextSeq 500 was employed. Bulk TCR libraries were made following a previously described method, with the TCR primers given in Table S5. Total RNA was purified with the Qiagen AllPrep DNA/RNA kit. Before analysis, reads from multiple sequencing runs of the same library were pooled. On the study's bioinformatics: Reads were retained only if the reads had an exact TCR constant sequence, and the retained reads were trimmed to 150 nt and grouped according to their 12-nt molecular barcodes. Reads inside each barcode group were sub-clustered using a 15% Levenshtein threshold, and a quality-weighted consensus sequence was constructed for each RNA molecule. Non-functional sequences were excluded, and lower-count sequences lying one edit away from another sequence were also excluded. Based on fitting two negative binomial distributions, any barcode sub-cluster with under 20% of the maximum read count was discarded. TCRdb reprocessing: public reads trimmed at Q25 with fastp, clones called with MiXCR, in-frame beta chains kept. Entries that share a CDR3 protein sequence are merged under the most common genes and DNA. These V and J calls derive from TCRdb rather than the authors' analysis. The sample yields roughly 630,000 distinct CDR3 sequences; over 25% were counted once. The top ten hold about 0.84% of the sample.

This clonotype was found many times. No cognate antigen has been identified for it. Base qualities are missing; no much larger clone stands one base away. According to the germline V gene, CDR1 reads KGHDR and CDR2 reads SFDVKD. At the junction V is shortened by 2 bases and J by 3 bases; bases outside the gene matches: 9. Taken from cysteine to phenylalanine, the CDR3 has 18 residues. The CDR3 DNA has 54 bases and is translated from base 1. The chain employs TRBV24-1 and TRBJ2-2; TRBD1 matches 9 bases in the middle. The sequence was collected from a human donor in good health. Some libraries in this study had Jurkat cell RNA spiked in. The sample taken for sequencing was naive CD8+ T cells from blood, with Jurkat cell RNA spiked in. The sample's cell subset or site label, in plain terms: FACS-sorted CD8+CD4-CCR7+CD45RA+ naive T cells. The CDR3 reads CATSDSRTGVDDTGELFF. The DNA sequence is TGTGCCACCAGTGATTCCCGGACAGGGGTCGATGACACCGGGGAGCTGTTTTTT.